The entry below describes one TCR beta chain. The antigen is undetermined. Trimming removed 4 bases at V and 6 bases at J, with 8 bases between. The CDR3 length is 12 residues. Per the germline V gene, CDR1 is KGHSH and CDR2 is LQKENI. Using immunoSEQ multiplex PCR, the repertoire was profiled, and TCRdb retains in-frame clones only, with some absent. The profile shows 2 million to 2.5 million clones, almost 96% of them singletons. This sample stems from a study of shared clonotypes between healthy human individuals. Study observations and caveats: Blood alone was sampled, and tissue repertoires likely differ. Clonotype sharing among donors likely depends on sequencing depth.

Only Caucasian adults living in Nashville, Tennessee served as donors. Sequences were obtained from naive CD4+ T cells sorted from blood. Regarding subset: CD45RA+ positively selected. The receptor was isolated from a man in his late teens or twenties in good health. The V gene is TRBV18, the J gene TRBJ2-3; no clear D. The CDR3 bases are TGTGCCAGCTCACTGGTAGACGATACGCAGTATTTT. Translated, it gives CASSLVDDTQYF. The full variable domain, with the rest looked up from reference TRBV18 and TRBJ2-3, is NAGVMQNPRHLVRRRGQEARLRCSPMKGHSHVYWYRQLPEEGLKFMVYLQKENIIDESGMPKERFSAEFPKEGPSILRIQQVVRGDSAAYFCASSLVDDTQYFGPGTRLTVL.